This is a list of T cell receptor beta chains from one sample in a study of blood T cell repertoires in COVID-19. TCRdb's copy holds only in-frame clones and misses some; the assay was immunoSEQ multiplex PCR. The sample lists fewer than 350,000 clones, under 90% occurring once. The sequenced material came from peripheral blood. These receptors were taken from a woman aged 60-75 years with active or convalescent COVID-19. Each CDR3 is given with its conserved first and last residue. D genes are given only for firm matches. Rows give clone size only sometimes, using once, few, many, or a class for an expanded clone.

>NA|TRBV14|NA|TRBJ1-1
TGTGCCAGCAGCCAAGATATGAACACTGAAGCTTTCTTT
CASSQDMNTEAFF
>TRBD1|TRBV10-3|once|TRBJ1-1
TGTGCCATCAGTGTCAGGGGACAGGGAAGCACTGAAGCTTTCTTT
CAISVRGQGSTEAFF
>TRBD1|TRBV6-2/TRBV6-3|NA|TRBJ2-3
TGTGCCAGCAGTTGGGGACAGGGGGTCACAGATACGCAGTATTTT
CASSWGQGVTDTQYF
>NA|TRBV6-5|NA|TRBJ1-1
TGTGCCTCGGGGGAGTTGGAAGCTTTCTTT
CASGELEAFF
>NA|TRBV7-8|few|TRBJ1-5
TGTGCCAGCAACGAACAGGGCCCCAATCAGCCCCAGCATTTT
CASNEQGPNQPQHF
>NA|TRBV5-1|NA|TRBJ2-3
TGCGCCAGCAAACGAGAAGGGGGTAGCACAGATACGCAGTATTTT
CASKREGGSTDTQYF
>TRBD2|TRBV5-1|NA|TRBJ2-3
TGCGCCAGCAGCTTGGCACCGGGGGGGCCGGGAGATACGCAGTATTTT
CASSLAPGGPGDTQYF
>NA|TRBV18|NA|TRBJ1-3
TGTGCCAGCTCACCAGACTTCATCCGACAGCACTCTGGAAACACCATATATTTT
CASSPDFIRQHSGNTIYF
>TRBD2|TRBV5-5|once|TRBJ2-3
TGTGCCAGCAGCTTGTTAGCGGGATCTCGAGATACGCAGTATTTT
CASSLLAGSRDTQYF
>TRBD2|TRBV10-3|NA|TRBJ2-1
TGTGCCATCAGTGAGTTGGAGCTTAGCGGGGGATACTCCTACAATGAGCAGTTCTTC
CAISELELSGGYSYNEQFF
>TRBD2|TRBV5-6|NA|TRBJ2-4
TGTGCCAGCAGCGACTTGGGACTAGCGGGGGCTCTGGCCAAAAACATTCAGTACTTC
CASSDLGLAGALAKNIQYF
>NA|TRBV30|NA|TRBJ2-2
TGTGCCTGGTCGACAGACCGAAGGGGCGGGGAGCTGTTTTTT
CAWSTDRRGGELFF
>NA|TRBV9|NA|TRBJ1-3
TGTGCCAGCAGCGGCCGGGAGTTACCTGGAAACACCATATATTTT
CASSGRELPGNTIYF
>NA|TRBV28|NA|TRBJ2-1
TGTGCCAGCAGTACAGGTGCCATGTTCTTC
CASSTGAMFF
>TRBD2|TRBV3-1/TRBV3-2|NA|TRBJ2-1
TGTGCCAGCAGCCCCTATAGCGGGATAAAGCGGAATGAGCAGTTCTTC
CASSPYSGIKRNEQFF
>NA|TRBV21-1|few|TRBJ2-7
TGTGCCAGCAGCAAAAAAGGGGGTCCTTGCCCCTACTACGAGCAGTACTTC
CASSKKGGPCPYYEQYF
>TRBD1|TRBV2|NA|TRBJ1-6
TGTGCCAGCAGTGAAAGGGGACAGGGGTCACCCCTCCACTTT
CASSERGQGSPLHF
>NA|TRBV27|NA|TRBJ2-7
TGTGCCAGCAGTGCGGGGTTGGGATCCTACGAGCAGTACTTC
CASSAGLGSYEQYF
>NA|TRBV7-3|NA|TRBJ2-5
TGTGCCAGCAGCTTAACGGGGGGGACCCAGTACTTC
CASSLTGGTQYF
>NA|TRBV6-5|NA|TRBJ1-2
TGTGCCAGCAGTTCGCCTGGGGGCGGCTACACCTTC
CASSSPGGGYTF
>TRBD2|TRBV5-1|NA|TRBJ2-3
TGCGCCAGCAAAGGCGGGGGGAATACAGATACGCAGTATTTT
CASKGGGNTDTQYF
>NA|TRBV11-2|medium-sized|TRBJ2-7
TGTGCCAGCAGCCTCACTGGACAGCGCTACGAGCAGTACTTC
CASSLTGQRYEQYF
>NA|TRBV11-3|many|TRBJ1-1
TGTGCCAGCTCCGAGGGCGATACAACTGAAGCTTTCTTT
CASSEGDTTEAFF
>TRBD2|TRBV9|few|TRBJ2-3
TGTGCCAGCAGCAGCCTTAGCGGGGGGGTGACAGATACGCAGTATTTT
CASSSLSGGVTDTQYF
>TRBD2|TRBV4-3|NA|TRBJ2-3
TGCGCCAGCAGCCAAGAGTCGGCTAGCGGGGGAGCCAGGGAGTCAGATACGCAGTATTTT
CASSQESASGGARESDTQYF
>NA|TRBV9|NA|TRBJ1-2
TGTGCCAGCGGGGGCTCCCAAGCTAACTATGGCTACACCTTC
CASGGSQANYGYTF
>TRBD1|TRBV7-9|many|TRBJ1-3
TGTGCCAGCAGCCGCCCGGACAGGGGGCATGGAAACACCATATATTTT
CASSRPDRGHGNTIYF
>NA|TRBV6-6|NA|TRBJ2-7
TGTGCCACGCGGGACGGTGACTACGAGCAGTACTTC
CATRDGDYEQYF
>NA|TRBV9|NA|TRBJ2-3
TGTGCCAGCAGCCCCCTATCCGCAGATACGCAGTATTTT
CASSPLSADTQYF
>NA|TRBV19|NA|TRBJ1-1
TGTGCCAGTAGTATCAACGGACGGGATGGCGCTGAAGCTTTCTTT
CASSINGRDGAEAFF
>NA|TRBV10-1|NA|TRBJ1-1
TGCGCCAGCAGTGGATTCGGTTCAGGGGTGACCACTGAAGCTTTCTTT
CASSGFGSGVTTEAFF
>NA|TRBV5-4|NA|TRBJ1-1
TGTGCCAGCAGCGGCCGGATGACAGGAGGTGAAGCTTTCTTT
CASSGRMTGGEAFF
>TRBD1|TRBV7-2|NA|TRBJ1-2
TGTGCCAGCAGCTTAGGCGGACAGGGGGCAATTGCTAACTATGGCTACACCTTC
CASSLGGQGAIANYGYTF
>TRBD1|TRBV3-1/TRBV3-2|NA|TRBJ1-1
TGTGCCAGCAGCCAGACAGGGGGGGGGAGGACTGAAGCTTTCTTT
CASSQTGGGRTEAFF
>NA|TRBV20-1|few|TRBJ1-2
TGCAGTGCTAGAGATACTTATGGCTACACCTTC
CSARDTYGYTF
>TRBD1|TRBV7-3|many|TRBJ2-7
TGTGCCAGCAGCCCGACCGCCGGGACAGCCCTCTACGAGCAGTACTTC
CASSPTAGTALYEQYF